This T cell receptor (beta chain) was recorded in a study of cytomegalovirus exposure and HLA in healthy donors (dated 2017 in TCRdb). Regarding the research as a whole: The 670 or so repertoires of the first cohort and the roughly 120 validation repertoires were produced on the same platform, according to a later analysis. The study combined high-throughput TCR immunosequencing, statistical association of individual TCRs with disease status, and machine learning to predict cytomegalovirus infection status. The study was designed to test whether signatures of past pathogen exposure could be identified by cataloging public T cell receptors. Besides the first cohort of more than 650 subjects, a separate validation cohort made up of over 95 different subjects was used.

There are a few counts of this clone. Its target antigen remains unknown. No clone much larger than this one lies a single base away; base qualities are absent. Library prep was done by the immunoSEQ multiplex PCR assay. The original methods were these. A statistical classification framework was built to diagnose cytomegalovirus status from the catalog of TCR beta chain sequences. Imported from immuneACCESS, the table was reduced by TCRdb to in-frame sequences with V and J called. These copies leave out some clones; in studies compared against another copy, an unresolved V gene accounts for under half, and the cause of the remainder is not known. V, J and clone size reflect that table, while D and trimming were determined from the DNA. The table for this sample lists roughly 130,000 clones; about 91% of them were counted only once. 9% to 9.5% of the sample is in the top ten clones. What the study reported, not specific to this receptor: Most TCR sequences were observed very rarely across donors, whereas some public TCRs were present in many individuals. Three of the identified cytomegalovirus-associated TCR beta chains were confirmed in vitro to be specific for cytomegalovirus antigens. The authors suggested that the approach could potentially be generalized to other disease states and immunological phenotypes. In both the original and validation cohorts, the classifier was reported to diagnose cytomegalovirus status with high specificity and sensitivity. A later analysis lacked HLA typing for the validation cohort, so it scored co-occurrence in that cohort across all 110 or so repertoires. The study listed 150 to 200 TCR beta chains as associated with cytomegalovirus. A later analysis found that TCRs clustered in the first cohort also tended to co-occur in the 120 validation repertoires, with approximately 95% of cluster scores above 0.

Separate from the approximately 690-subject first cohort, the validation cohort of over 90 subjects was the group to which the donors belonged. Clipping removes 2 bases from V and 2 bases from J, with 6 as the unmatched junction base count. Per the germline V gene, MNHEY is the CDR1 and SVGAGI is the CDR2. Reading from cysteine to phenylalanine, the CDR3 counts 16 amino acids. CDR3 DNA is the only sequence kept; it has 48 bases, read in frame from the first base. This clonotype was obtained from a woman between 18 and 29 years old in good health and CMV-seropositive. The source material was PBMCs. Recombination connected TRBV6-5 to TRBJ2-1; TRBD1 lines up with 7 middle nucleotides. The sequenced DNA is TGTGCCAGCAGTTACAAAGGGACAGTACCCTACAATGAGCAGTTCTTC. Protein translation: CASSYKGTVPYNEQFF.